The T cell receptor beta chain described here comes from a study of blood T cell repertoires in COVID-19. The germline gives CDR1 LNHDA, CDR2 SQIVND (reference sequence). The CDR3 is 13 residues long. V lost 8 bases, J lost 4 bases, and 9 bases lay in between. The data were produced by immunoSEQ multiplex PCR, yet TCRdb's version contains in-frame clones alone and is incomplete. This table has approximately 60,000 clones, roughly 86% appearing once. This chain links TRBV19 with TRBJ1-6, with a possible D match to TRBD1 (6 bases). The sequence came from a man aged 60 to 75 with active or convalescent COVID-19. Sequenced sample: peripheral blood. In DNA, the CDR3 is TGTGCCAGTCGACAGGAGTATAATTCACCCCTCCACTTT. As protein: CASRQEYNSPLHF.